Following are 22 T cell receptor beta chains from one sample sequenced in a study of blood T cell repertoires in COVID-19. Libraries were prepared by immunoSEQ multiplex PCR; TCRdb keeps only in-frame clonotypes and omits some of them. The table lists 150,000 to 160,000 clones, about 90% of them singletons, with less than 0.6% in the top ten. Specimen: peripheral blood. The source is a man between 50 and 59 years old with acute or convalescent COVID-19.

The rearrangement links TRBV11-3 to TRBJ2-5; 9 bases map to TRBD2. The length of the CDR3 is 17 residues. Germline CDR1 is SGHNT and CDR2 is YENEEA. J lost 5 bases, V lost 5 bases, and 15 bases had no gene match. Written as DNA, the CDR3 is TGTGCCAGCAGCCTAGGAGCTAGCGGGGATTTGGAGGAGACCCAGTACTTC. This sequence encodes CASSLGASGDLEETQYF.

This clone was observed a single time. V and J are TRBV5-1 and TRBJ2-7, with 9 positions matching TRBD1. Germline V lookup: CDR1 SGHRS, CDR2 YFSETQ. The ends lost 1 base at V and 4 bases at J; junction bases unmatched: 6. This CDR3 spans 15 amino acids. The CDR3 spells CASSLTGGAGYEQYF. The DNA of the CDR3 is TGCGCCAGCAGCTTGACAGGGGGCGCCGGGTACGAGCAGTACTTC.

The chain has TRBV27 and TRBJ1-5; D is ambiguous. The CDR3 consists of 11 residues. Trimming stripped 11 bases from V and 0 bases from J, with 5 bases between. Per germline, CDR1 MNHEY and CDR2 SMNVEV (reference sequence). The DNA of the CDR3 is TGTGCCTCTCTTAGCAATCAGCCCCAGCATTTT. It yields the protein CASLSNQPQHF.

This chain joins TRBV5-8 and TRBJ1-4; TRBD1 is a possible D gene (6 bases). This CDR3 comprises 16 residues. Deletions cut 2 bases from V and 7 bases from J, with 18 bases between. The germline V gene has CDR1 SGHTS and CDR2 YDEGEE. CDR3 nucleotide sequence: TGTGCCAGCAGCTTCGGACAGAGGGGAGATGGTGAAAAACTGTTTTTT. This sequence encodes CASSFGQRGDGEKLFF.

The chain couples TRBV9 to TRBJ2-1; 8 positions match TRBD2. The CDR3 runs 15 residues. Trimming cost V 0 bases and J 9 bases; bases outside gene matches: 8. Germline loops: CDR1 SGDLS, CDR2 YYNGEE. In DNA form, the CDR3 reads TGTGCCAGCAGCGTAGCTCTGGCGGGAGGCGGTGAGCAGTTCTTC. Protein: CASSVALAGGGEQFF.

This rearrangement joins TRBV19 to TRBJ1-4, with D perhaps TRBD1 (5 bases). V was shortened by 4 bases and J by 2 bases, with 8 bases between the two germline ends. CDR1 LNHDA and CDR2 SQIVND come from the germline V gene (reference sequence). CDR3 length: 14 residues. DNA for the CDR3: TGTGCCAGTAGTACGGGGGATACTAATGAAAAACTGTTTTTT. Protein: CASSTGDTNEKLFF.

This chain links TRBV13 with TRBJ2-7; D perhaps matches TRBD1 (6 bases). The CDR3 has 14 amino acids. Germline assignment: CDR1 PRHDT and CDR2 FYEKMQ (reference sequence). The V end was cut by 5 bases, the J end by 7 bases, with 18 bases between. The CDR3 nucleotides read TGTGCCAGCAGCGCTACAGGGCCACGGGATGAGCAGTACTTC. Residues: CASSATGPRDEQYF.

This clone was counted a single time. The chain joins TRBV27 to TRBJ1-2; D unclear. From germline, CDR1 is MNHEY and CDR2 SMNVEV (reference sequence). V was pared by 3 bases and J by 4 bases, with 9 bases between. The CDR3 has 13 amino acids. The chain's CDR3 is CASSFVPGYGYTF. CDR3 coding DNA: TGTGCCAGCAGTTTCGTCCCCGGCTATGGCTACACCTTC.

The gene calls are TRBV28 and TRBJ1-2; D is uncertain. V was pared by 3 bases and J by 8 bases, with 10 bases between. The CDR3 length is 12 residues. CDR1 and CDR2 from the germline V gene are MDHEN and SYDVKM. The CDR3 DNA follows: TGTGCCAGCAGTTTGGAGTACCGGGGCTACACCTTC. Translated: CASSLEYRGYTF.

The chain employs TRBV11-2 and TRBJ2-1; TRBD2 agrees at 7 bases. Germline values: CDR1 SGHAT, CDR2 FQNNGV. With 8 bases clipped from V and 7 bases from J, the junction kept 17 bases outside the gene matches. The CDR3 spans 16 residues. CDR3 protein: CASGRRAGASENEQFF. CDR3 coding DNA: TGTGCCAGCGGTAGGAGGGCGGGAGCGTCCGAAAATGAGCAGTTCTTC.

This chain joins TRBV6-4 and TRBJ1-6; TRBD1 matches 7 bases. V gave up 2 bases and J gave up 7 bases; unmatched junction bases: 14. Germline lookup yields CDR1 MRHNA and CDR2 SNTAGT. This CDR3 is 18 amino acids long. CDR3 sequence: CASSDGVGLEGANSPLHF. For the CDR3, the DNA is TGTGCCAGCAGTGACGGGGTAGGTTTGGAGGGGGCAAATTCACCCCTCCACTTT.

The CDR3 region has the DNA TGTGCCAGCAGAGGACAGGGCGACACTGAAGCTTTCTTT. Translated: CASRGQGDTEAFF. The chain joins TRBV6-5 to TRBJ1-1; TRBD1 matches 8 bases. The germline V gene encodes CDR1 MNHEY and CDR2 SVGAGI. CDR3 length: 13 amino acids. V lost 6 bases to trimming and J lost 3 bases; unmatched junction nucleotides: 3.

The V gene is TRBV19, the J gene TRBJ2-1; TRBD2 agrees at 11 bases. Trimming took 3 bases from V and 9 from J; bases not matched to a gene: 7. The CDR3 is made up of 15 amino acids. CDR1 is LNHDA and CDR2 is SQIVND in the germline V gene (reference sequence). CDR3 loop: CASSIVAGGPSEQFF. The CDR3 DNA reads as TGTGCCAGTAGTATCGTAGCGGGAGGGCCAAGTGAGCAGTTCTTC.

The rearrangement uses TRBV7-2 and TRBJ1-5; 7 nucleotides match TRBD1. V lost 2 bases and J lost 3; bases outside the gene matches: 4. Germline CDR1 and CDR2: SGHTA and FQGNSA. The CDR3 covers 15 residues. The chain's CDR3 is CASSLTGQYNQPQHF. CDR3 in DNA: TGTGCCAGCAGCTTAACGGGACAGTACAATCAGCCCCAGCATTTT.

The V and J genes are TRBV4-1 and TRBJ2-3; 8 nucleotides align to TRBD2. Germline V lookup: CDR1 MGHRA, CDR2 YSYEKL. The CDR3 runs 16 residues. V lost 5 bases, J lost 3 bases, and 10 bases stayed unmatched. CDR3 sequence (DNA): TGCGCCAGCAGCTCCCGGGGTGAGCGGGAGACAGATACGCAGTATTTT. Translating it yields CASSSRGERETDTQYF.

This clone was recorded only once. The chain couples TRBV5-4 to TRBJ2-1, with a weak D call TRBD2 (6 bases). This CDR3 has 16 residues. Per germline, CDR1 SGHNT and CDR2 YYREEE (reference sequence). V was pared by 0 bases and J by 7 bases, with 17 bases between. The CDR3 reads CASSLEREKGRNEQFF. The DNA of the CDR3 is TGTGCCAGCAGCTTGGAACGGGAGAAGGGCCGGAATGAGCAGTTCTTC.

V gene TRBV11-2 combines with J gene TRBJ2-5; 7 bases map to TRBD2. The CDR3 sequence is 15 residues long. Germline lookup yields CDR1 SGHAT and CDR2 FQNNGV. Trimming at V came to 3 bases and at J to 5 bases, leaving 9 bases not matched to a gene. CDR3 nucleotides: TGTGCCAGCAGCTTCATCCTAGCGGCTGGGGAGACCCAGTACTTC. This sequence encodes CASSFILAAGETQYF.

In DNA form, the CDR3 reads TGTGCCAGCAGCTTAGTAGCGGGAGGGGACTACGAGCAGTACTTC. Protein sequence: CASSLVAGGDYEQYF. This chain uses TRBV7-2 with TRBJ2-7; 11 positions agree with TRBD2. The CDR3 length is 15 residues. With 1 base clipped from V and 3 bases from J, the junction kept 2 bases outside the gene matches. CDR1 and CDR2 from the germline V gene are SGHTA and FQGNSA.

This rearrangement joins TRBV6-5 to TRBJ2-1; D unresolved. The CDR3 extends over 15 amino acids. Germline loops: CDR1 MNHEY, CDR2 SVGAGI. The ends were cut back, 6 bases at V and 0 bases at J, with 12 bases in the middle. The CDR3 DNA follows: TGTGCCAGCAGCAGACTTGCGAGCTCCTACAATGAGCAGTTCTTC. The encoded protein is CASSRLASSYNEQFF.

The chain links TRBV9 to TRBJ2-5; 7 nucleotides match TRBD1. This CDR3 region has 14 residues. Looked up from germline, CDR1 is SGDLS and CDR2 is YYNGEE. J was trimmed by 0 bases and V by 5 bases; bases with no gene match: 4. DNA of the CDR3: TGTGCCAGCAGTTTTGGGACAGACCAAGAGACCCAGTACTTC. Protein product: CASSFGTDQETQYF.

V is TRBV6-6 and J is TRBJ2-2; TRBD2 aligns across 7 bases. With 8 bases clipped from V and 1 base from J, the junction kept 7 bases outside the gene matches. Germline CDR1 reads MNHNY; CDR2 reads SVGAGI (reference sequence). The CDR3 length is 15 residues. CDR3 bases: TGTGCCAGCGGGGAGGGACTGAAGAACACCGGGGAGCTGTTTTTT. It is translated as CASGEGLKNTGELFF.

This sequence joins TRBV7-2 and TRBJ1-2, with 7 bases matching TRBD1. The J segment lost 2 bases and the V segment lost 1 base, leaving 7 bases of the junction unmatched. This CDR3 region has 16 residues. CDR1 is SGHTA, CDR2 FQGNSA, per germline. CDR3: CASSLDRDRRNYGYTF. The CDR3 DNA is TGTGCCAGCAGCTTAGATCGGGACAGAAGAAACTATGGCTACACCTTC.